There are a few counts of the clone carrying this T cell receptor beta chain. The data were produced by immunoSEQ multiplex PCR, yet TCRdb's version contains in-frame clones alone and is incomplete. Of 95,000 to 150,000 clones in the sample, approximately 87% were seen once. The data derive from a study of blood T cell repertoires in COVID-19. Whole-study context: COVID-19 samples, acute and convalescent, were from the United States, Italy and Spain.

This clonotype was obtained from a man aged 50 to 60 with acute or convalescent COVID-19. The specimen was peripheral blood.

Here the CDR3 DNA reads TGTGCCAGCAGTCGGGGACAGCTTAGCAATCAGCCCCAGCATTTT. Translation gives CASSRGQLSNQPQHF. This rearrangement joins TRBV6-5 to TRBJ1-5; 7 bases align to TRBD1. The CDR3 totals 15 residues. V was pared by 5 bases and J by 0 bases, with 4 bases of the junction left unmatched. Per germline, CDR1 MNHEY and CDR2 SVGAGI.